This passage covers 25 T cell receptor beta chains from one sample sequenced in a study of CD8+ T cells in alopecia areata. Extracted RNA was reverse transcribed into cDNA, the sequencing template. Produced via immunoSEQ multiplex PCR; TCRdb's table is partial and in-frame only. The sample has 140,000 to 150,000 clones, about 60% seen once. Sequenced material: CD4+ T cells sorted from blood, taken at week 0. These receptors were taken from a human donor with alopecia areata.

The chain recombines TRBV29-1 with TRBJ2-5; D not certain. Trimming cost V 4 bases and J 2 bases, with 11 bases left between them. Germline CDR1 SQVTM, CDR2 ANQGSEA. The CDR3 contains 13 residues. CDR3 nucleotides: TGCAGCGTTGGGGTTTGGCCTCAAGAGACCCAGTACTTC. Translating it yields CSVGVWPQETQYF.

The chain recombines TRBV18 with TRBJ1-6; the D is unclear. The length of the CDR3 is 14 residues. V shed 0 bases and J shed 7 bases, with 7 bases lying between them. From germline, CDR1 is KGHSH and CDR2 LQKENI. CDR3 sequence (DNA): TGTGCCAGCTCACCACCCGGGCGGAATTCACCCCTCCACTTT. Residues: CASSPPGRNSPLHF.

The chain is built from TRBV4-3 and TRBJ2-7; D may be TRBD1 or TRBD2 (7 bases each). Germline V gene data show CDR1 as LGHNA and CDR2 as YSLEER. V was clipped by 3 bases and J by 0 bases, with 12 bases between them. The CDR3 has 15 residues. This CDR3 is CASSQGGGYSYEQYF. Written as DNA, the CDR3 is TGCGCCAGCAGCCAGGGAGGGGGCTACTCCTACGAGCAGTACTTC.

The V and J genes are TRBV5-6 and TRBJ2-7; no clear D. The V end was cut by 0 bases, the J end by 3 bases, with 13 bases between. This CDR3 is 15 amino acids long. In germline, CDR1 is SGHDT, CDR2 YYEEEE. The CDR3 DNA reads TGTGCCAGCAGCTTGGTGGGGAAAGGGCTCTACGAGCAGTACTTC. Protein: CASSLVGKGLYEQYF. The full variable domain, completed using reference TRBV5-6 and TRBJ2-7, is DAGVTQSPTHLIKTRGQQVTLRCSPKSGHDTVSWYQQALGQGPQFIFQYYEEEERQRGNFPDRFSGHQFPNYSSELNVNALLLGDSALYLCASSLVGKGLYEQYFGPGTRLTVT.

This chain connects TRBV4-2 to TRBJ1-2; D remains ambiguous. The CDR3 is made up of 15 amino acids. Germline CDR1 LGHNA, CDR2 YNFKEQ. V lost 1 base to trimming and J lost 2 bases, with 11 bases between them. CDR3: CASSQAGGSNYGYTF. The DNA for the CDR3 is TGTGCCAGCAGCCAAGCGGGAGGTTCCAACTATGGCTACACCTTC.

With respect to this clone: Other nucleotide sequences from this sample produce the same CDR3. The chain is built from TRBV18 and TRBJ2-5; D call uncertain. The V and J ends lost 0 bases and 4 bases respectively, with 6 bases between them. Looked up from germline, CDR1 is KGHSH and CDR2 is LQKENI. The CDR3 has 13 amino acids. The CDR3 reads CASSPPMGETQYF. CDR3 coding DNA: TGTGCCAGCTCACCACCCATGGGAGAGACCCAGTACTTC.

This clone was observed once. The V and J genes are TRBV6-4 and TRBJ2-2, with 11 bases fitting TRBD1. This CDR3 is 15 amino acids long. V gave up 2 bases and J gave up 6 bases; unmatched junction bases: 2. The V gene's germline CDR1 is MRHNA and CDR2 SNTAGT. In nucleotides, the CDR3 is TGTGCCAGCAGTGACGGGACAGGGGGTGCCGGGGAGCTGTTTTTT. Its translation: CASSDGTGGAGELFF.

V and J are TRBV7-2 and TRBJ1-2, with D possibly matching TRBD1 (5 bases). Germline V gene data show CDR1 as SGHTA and CDR2 as FQGNSA. CDR3 length: 14 residues. V was clipped by 1 base and J by 8 bases, with 14 bases between them. DNA for the CDR3: TGTGCCAGCAGCTTAGGACAGTCCGCCGACGGCTACACCTTC. This translates into CASSLGQSADGYTF.

This chain joins TRBV4-1 and TRBJ1-2; D is possibly TRBD1 (6 bases). Trimming cost V 2 bases and J 4 bases, with 11 bases left between them. CDR3 length equals 14 residues. The germline V gene has CDR1 MGHRA and CDR2 YSYEKL. This chain's CDR3 is CASSQQDSLYGYTF. The CDR3 nucleotides read TGCGCCAGCAGCCAACAGGACAGCCTCTATGGCTACACCTTC.

The chain joins TRBV30 to TRBJ2-7, with 8 bases that match TRBD1. CDR1 is GTSNPN, CDR2 SVGIG, per germline (reference sequence). This CDR3 is 12 amino acids long. CDR3 sequence (DNA): TGTGCGTCGACAGGGGACTCCTACGAGCAGTACTTC. This sequence encodes CASTGDSYEQYF.

This clone turned up a few times. The V gene is TRBV7-2, the J gene TRBJ2-7; 9 bases map to TRBD2. Trimming at V came to 1 base and at J to 2 bases, leaving 6 bases not matched to a gene. The CDR3 runs 16 residues. Germline V lookup: CDR1 SGHTA, CDR2 FQGNSA. The CDR3 protein is CASSLVGAGGAYEQYF. The CDR3 DNA follows: TGTGCCAGCAGCTTAGTAGGAGCGGGGGGCGCCTACGAGCAGTACTTC.

This clone was picked up a small number of times. The V and J genes are TRBV5-1 and TRBJ1-1, with D uncertain. This CDR3 region has 13 residues. CDR1 is SGHRS and CDR2 is YFSETQ in the germline V gene. V lost 3 bases and J lost 4, with 10 bases in between. Here the CDR3 reads CASSSPGRTEAFF. Here the CDR3 DNA reads TGCGCCAGCAGCTCCCCCGGGCGCACTGAAGCTTTCTTT.

V usage is TRBV5-1 and J usage is TRBJ1-5; no firm D call. The germline V gene has CDR1 SGHRS and CDR2 YFSETQ. The CDR3 sequence is 14 residues long. Trimming took 0 bases from V and 0 from J, leaving 4 bases between them. In nucleotides, the CDR3 is TGCGCCAGCAGCTTGGGGTATAGCAATCAGCCCCAGCATTTT. It translates to CASSLGYSNQPQHF. Together with reference TRBV5-1 and TRBJ1-5, the CDR3 gives the full variable domain: KAGVTQTPRYLIKTRGQQVTLSCSPISGHRSVSWYQQTPGQGLQFLFEYFSETQRNKGNFPGRFSGRQFSNSRSEMNVSTLELGDSALYLCASSLGYSNQPQHFGDGTRLSIL.

The chain has TRBV9 and TRBJ2-1, with 7 bases identical to TRBD1. V shed 2 bases, J shed 5 bases, and the junction held 1 base outside the gene matches. There are 13 residues in the CDR3. Germline V gene sequence: CDR1 SGDLS, CDR2 YYNGEE. This CDR3 reads CASSVTGNNEQFF. As DNA, the CDR3 is TGTGCCAGCAGCGTGACAGGGAACAATGAGCAGTTCTTC.

This rearrangement joins TRBV5-1 to TRBJ2-5; 7 bases map to TRBD1. CDR1 is SGHRS and CDR2 is YFSETQ in the germline V gene. This CDR3 contains 13 residues. After removal of 3 bases from V and 3 bases from J, the junction contained 2 bases not matched to a gene. The CDR3 loop is CASSSQGEETQYF. CDR3 sequence (DNA): TGCGCCAGCAGCTCCCAGGGGGAAGAGACCCAGTACTTC.

The V and J genes are TRBV10-3 and TRBJ1-2; D not resolved. The CDR3 is made up of 14 amino acids. Germline V gene sequence: CDR1 ENHRY, CDR2 SYGVKD. The V end was cut by 0 bases, the J end by 6 bases, with 11 bases between. CDR3 sequence reads: CAISESLRTDGYTF. CDR3 DNA: TGTGCCATCAGTGAGTCCCTAAGGACGGATGGCTACACCTTC.

The genes are TRBV29-1 and TRBJ1-1; the D gene is possibly TRBD1 (6 bases). In germline, CDR1 is SQVTM, CDR2 ANQGSEA. With 3 bases removed from V and 8 bases from J, the gap between germline ends came to 13 bases. The CDR3 loop spans 12 amino acids. DNA of the CDR3: TGCAGCGTTGATAACAGGACAGTCGAAGCTTTCTTT. Translated, it gives CSVDNRTVEAFF.

This rearrangement joins TRBV5-4 to TRBJ1-2; no definite D call. V lost 4 bases to trimming and J lost 5 bases, with 15 bases between them. The CDR3 has 14 amino acids. CDR1 is SGHNT, CDR2 YYREEE, per germline (reference sequence). The CDR3 DNA reads as TGTGCCAGCAGCCCTCCAGGCAGGTTGTATGGCTACACCTTC. Protein sequence: CASSPPGRLYGYTF.

This clone was recorded only once. The genes are TRBV10-3 and TRBJ1-6; D gene unclear. CDR3 size: 13 residues. CDR1 and CDR2 from the germline V gene are ENHRY and SYGVKD. V dropped 8 bases and J dropped 6 bases, with 11 bases sitting between them. The CDR3 region is CAIGREGNSPLHF. CDR3 sequence (DNA): TGTGCCATCGGGCGGGAGGGTAATTCACCCCTCCACTTT.

J is TRBJ1-2 and V is TRBV27; possible D gene TRBD1, 5 bases. Between the trimmed V and J ends, which lost 2 bases and 2 bases, there was a span of 9 bases. The CDR3 spans 14 residues. Germline V gene lookup returns CDR1 MNHEY and CDR2 SMNVEV (reference sequence). CDR3 loop: CASSLSRENYGYTF. In nucleotides, the CDR3 is TGTGCCAGCAGTTTAAGCAGGGAGAACTATGGCTACACCTTC.

The genes are TRBV9 and TRBJ2-1; D tentatively reads TRBD1 or TRBD2 (5 bases each). V shed 3 bases and J shed 0 bases, with 10 bases lying between them. Germline assignment: CDR1 SGDLS and CDR2 YYNGEE. The CDR3 is made up of 15 amino acids. The CDR3 spells CASSAGPGSYNEQFF. The CDR3 nucleotides are TGTGCCAGCAGCGCGGGACCGGGCTCCTACAATGAGCAGTTCTTC. Variable domain in full (rest from reference TRBV9 and TRBJ2-1): DSGVTQTPKHLITATGQRVTLRCSPRSGDLSVYWYQQSLDQGLQFLIQYYNGEERAKGNILERFSAQQFPDLHSELNLSSLELGDSALYFCASSAGPGSYNEQFFGPGTRLTVL.

This clone was counted a few times. V and J are TRBV14 and TRBJ1-3; D uncertain. Germline V gives CDR1 SGHDN, CDR2 FVKESK. There are 13 residues in the CDR3. V was cut by 4 bases and J by 4 bases, with 8 bases left in between. CDR3 DNA: TGTGCCAGCAGCCGCCAGGTGGGAAACACCATATATTTT. The encoded protein is CASSRQVGNTIYF. Full variable domain (missing parts from reference TRBV14 and TRBJ1-3): EAGVTQFPSHSVIEKGQTVTLRCDPISGHDNLYWYRRVMGKEIKFLLHFVKESKQDESGMPNNRFLAERTGGTYSTLKVQPAELEDSGVYFCASSRQVGNTIYFGEGSWLTVV.

This clone was found once. The chain couples TRBV25-1 to TRBJ2-7, with 7 bases that match TRBD1. Trimming at V came to 6 bases and at J to 2 bases, leaving 10 bases not matched to a gene. The length of the CDR3 is 15 residues. Germline CDR1 MGHDK, CDR2 SYGVNS. This chain's CDR3 is CASSPRQGTTYEQYF. The CDR3 DNA sequence: TGTGCCAGCAGCCCCCGACAGGGAACAACCTACGAGCAGTACTTC.

This clone was recorded once. This chain links TRBV5-6 with TRBJ2-7; D may be TRBD1 (6 bases). Looked up from germline, CDR1 is SGHDT and CDR2 is YYEEEE. This CDR3 comprises 14 residues. The V end lost 1 base, the J end lost 0 bases, and 8 bases lay between the germline ends. The CDR3 DNA is TGTGCCAGCAGCTTGCAGGGGCCCTCCTACGAGCAGTACTTC. Protein product: CASSLQGPSYEQYF. The full variable domain, completed using reference TRBV5-6 and TRBJ2-7, is DAGVTQSPTHLIKTRGQQVTLRCSPKSGHDTVSWYQQALGQGPQFIFQYYEEEERQRGNFPDRFSGHQFPNYSSELNVNALLLGDSALYLCASSLQGPSYEQYFGPGTRLTVT.

The chain uses TRBV30 and TRBJ2-4; 9 nucleotides line up with TRBD2. The germline V gene has CDR1 GTSNPN and CDR2 SVGIG (reference sequence). The V gene end was trimmed by 2 bases and the J gene end by 6 bases; junction bases not matched to a gene: 2. This CDR3 contains 13 residues. The chain's CDR3 is CAWSWRGGNIQYF. CDR3 nucleotide sequence: TGTGCCTGGAGTTGGCGGGGGGGAAACATTCAGTACTTC.